This record concerns one T cell receptor beta chain sequence. The sample belongs to a study of blood T cell repertoires in COVID-19. In the study overall: Acute and convalescent COVID-19 specimens originated in the United States, Italy and Spain.

Participant reports of clinical history set cohort assignment. V lost 0 bases and J lost 6; bases outside the gene matches: 10. The CDR3 contains 17 residues. Repertoires were generated with immunoSEQ multiplex PCR, while TCRdb's copy carries only in-frame clones and drops some. The sample lists roughly 300,000 clones, roughly nine tenths occurring once. This clonotype was obtained from a woman aged 25-40 years who had recovered from COVID-19. The rearrangement uses TRBV23-1 and TRBJ2-7; 11 bases agree with TRBD2. TRBV23-1 falls under the ORF class, with uncertain function. Sequenced material: PBMCs or T cells enriched from blood (not recorded which). CDR3 DNA sequence: TGCGCCAGCAGTCAATCGATTAGCGGGAGGGCTGTCGGCGAGCAGTACTTC. Its protein is CASSQSISGRAVGEQYF.